These T cell receptor beta chains were read from a single sample in a study of a mutant IDH1 vaccine in newly diagnosed glioma. Clones were read by immunoSEQ multiplex PCR, and TCRdb kept only the in-frame ones, dropping some. The sample gives fewer than 100,000 clones, 80% to 90% of which show up once; 0.56% is in the top ten. Sequenced material: PBMCs, taken from a glioma patient treated with radiotherapy, temozolomide or both. The receptors here all came from a woman aged 45-65 years with glioma. Each CDR3 is given with its conserved first and last residue. Fields, in order: clone size, V gene, CDR3 length, J gene, CDR3 protein. Where a row states a size, it is once, few, many or the class of an expanded clone; other rows omit it.

once,TRBV27,15,TRBJ2-1,CASSSRAGVWSEQFF
-,TRBV28,14,TRBJ2-1,CASSNQGARGEQFF
-,TRBV18,17,TRBJ1-2,CASSPPSSKGSENGYTF
once,TRBV10-1,15,TRBJ2-5,CASSETLAGRETQYF
-,TRBV7-9,16,TRBJ1-2,CASSRQPPGQGNGYTF
-,TRBV4-1,16,-,CASSLNQGGEGYEQYF
once,TRBV27,15,TRBJ2-2,CASSFIGRGTGELFF
once,TRBV9,15,TRBJ1-1,CASSRPGTANTEAFF
-,TRBV7-9,13,TRBJ2-5,CASSSSGQETQYF
-,TRBV10-3,16,TRBJ2-7,CAISESRAAVSYEQYF
few,TRBV9,15,TRBJ1-5,CASSSGGPDNQPQHF
few,TRBV7-9,13,TRBJ2-2,CASSSSDSQYLFF
-,TRBV5-5,15,TRBJ2-3,CASSLSPDREDTQYF
-,TRBV7-2,14,TRBJ2-2,CASSFMSGPGELFF